This T cell receptor beta chain was captured by sequencing in a study of radiation and T cells in renal cell carcinoma. Stated treatment: 15 Gy SBRT to primary tumor, nephrectomy 4 weeks later. Nephrectomy followed 15 Gy stereotactic body radiation by 4 weeks. The V gene's germline CDR1 is MRHNA and CDR2 SNTAGT. The CDR3 length is 11 residues. After removal of 6 bases from V and 6 bases from J, the junction contained 0 bases not matched to a gene. The protocol was immunoSEQ multiplex PCR, while the TCRdb copy is restricted to in-frame clones and leaves out a portion. The top ten hold 15% to 20% of the sample, which has roughly 9,300 clones, almost 65% seen once. Turning to this clone: Its antigen remains unidentified.

Study-wide results and limits: Top 100 clonotypes averaged around 50% in irradiated versus around 45% in nephrectomy-only tumors. Intratumoral heterogeneity was not captured in these approximately 1 g regions.

Sequencing used tumor tissue, obtained from a patient whose treatment included radiotherapy and nephrectomy. The V gene is TRBV6-4, the J gene TRBJ2-7; TRBD1 matches 9 bases. The clonotype comes from a woman between 45 and 65 years old with renal cell carcinoma. The chain's CDR3 is CASRTGGEQYF. The CDR3, as DNA: TGTGCCAGCAGGACAGGGGGCGAGCAGTACTTC.